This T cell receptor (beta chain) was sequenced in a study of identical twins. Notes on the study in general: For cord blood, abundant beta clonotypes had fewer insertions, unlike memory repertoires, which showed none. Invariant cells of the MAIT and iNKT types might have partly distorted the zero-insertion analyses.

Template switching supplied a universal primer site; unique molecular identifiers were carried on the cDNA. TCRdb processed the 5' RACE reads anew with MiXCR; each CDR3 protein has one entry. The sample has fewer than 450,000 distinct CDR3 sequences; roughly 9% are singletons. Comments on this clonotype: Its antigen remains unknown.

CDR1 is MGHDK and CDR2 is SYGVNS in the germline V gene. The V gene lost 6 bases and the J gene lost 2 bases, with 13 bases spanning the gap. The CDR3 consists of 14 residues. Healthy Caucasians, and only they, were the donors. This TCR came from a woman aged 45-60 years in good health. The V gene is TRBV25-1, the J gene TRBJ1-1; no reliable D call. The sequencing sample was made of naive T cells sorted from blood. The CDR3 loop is CASSQAAGNTEAFF. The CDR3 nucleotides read TGTGCCAGCAGCCAAGCTGCAGGAAACACTGAAGCTTTCTTT. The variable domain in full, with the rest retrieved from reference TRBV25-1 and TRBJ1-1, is EADIYQTPRYLVIGTGKKITLECSQTMGHDKMYWYQQDPGMELHLIHYSYGVNSTEKGDLSSESTVSRIRTEHFPLTLESARPSHTSQYLCASSQAAGNTEAFFGQGTRLTVV.